The rows below give T cell receptor beta chains drawn from one sample of a study of OX40 agonist ivuxolimab in advanced cancers. Sequenced by immunoSEQ multiplex PCR; TCRdb stores in-frame clones only, minus some. The sample contains roughly 48,000 clones, about 81% of which appear only once. Material: CD4+ or CD8+ T cells sorted from blood, obtained in a trial of the OX40 agonist ivuxolimab. The receptor source for this set is an adult with an advanced solid tumor such as melanoma, head and neck, liver or kidney cancer. Each CDR3 is given with its conserved first and last residue. The order of the fields is V gene, CDR3 protein.

>TRBV13
CASSFGLRGYTEAFF
>TRBV7-2
CASSKPGSYEQYF
>TRBV11-2
CASSLGGGYEQYF
>TRBV25-1
CASSDSGQASYEQYF
>TRBV11-1
CASSLGVSPGEQYF
>TRBV30
CAWSVPGGGPDTQYF
>TRBV4-3
CASSQRGGGGETQYF
>TRBV19
CASRTSDYEETQYF
>TRBV18
CASSPGIKGEFEKLFF
>TRBV25-1
CASSIYNEQFF
>TRBV19
CASSPTRVAGGLNIQYF
>TRBV30
CAWSTLPASRGELFF
>TRBV29-1
CSFQEFMNTEAFF
>TRBV19
CASSEGTSGANVLTF
>TRBV7-6
CASSSQETQYF
>TRBV6-4
CASSRGLAGGTGELFF
>TRBV7-2
CASSFSPTGGSYEQYF
>TRBV5-6
CASSRYYENTEAFF
>TRBV9
CASSVSLVGDYYEQYF
>TRBV28
CASSSGQLGGETQYF
>TRBV10-3
CAISDPREQGSYNEQFF
>TRBV29-1
CSVQGQGAAYEQYF
>TRBV27
CASSYTGRGQETQYF
>TRBV14
CASSPWGGTEAFF
>TRBV7-2
CASSLRAGSTDTQYF
>TRBV11-2
CASSLPGRVESEQFF
>TRBV11-2
CASSLLDRFGYEQYF
>TRBV9
CASSGLAGADTQYF
>TRBV11-2
CASSLALPGANVLTF
>TRBV5-6
CASSPMDRRLAKNIQYF
>TRBV28
CASGGRSYEQYF
>TRBV11-2
CASSTRGSGVGEQYF
>TRBV30
CASHRDGSYNSPLHF
>TRBV2
CASSRAGETQYF
>TRBV6-1
CASSEFPGGPVDTQYF
>TRBV13
CASREYMNRASYEQYF
>TRBV6-6
CASSSDRDRFF
>TRBV7-9
CASSAGTDYGYTF
>TRBV9
CASSLAEGASTDTQYF
>TRBV11-2
CASSSLSTSEQYF
>TRBV4-3
CASSFIRGPLNTEAFF
>TRBV18
CASSPVRGTQETQYF
>TRBV11-2
CASSDVVGGVATQYF
>TRBV7-3
CASSLKLAGTTYNEQFF
>TRBV7-2
CASSLGGSNSPLHF
>TRBV14
CASSPAGTGLGQYF
>TRBV2
CASSVSAGVPSGELFF
>TRBV5-5
CASRGSVLAGDYKQYF